This TCR beta chain was obtained from a study of regulatory T cells in long-lasting Graves disease. Many counts were recorded for this clonotype. CDR1 SGHTA and CDR2 FQGNSA come from the germline V gene. Trimming took 1 base from V and 3 from J, leaving 13 bases between them. The CDR3 length is 16 residues. Time point defined: newly diagnosed GD, antithyroid drugs for less than 3 months. Scientists built the TCR library using RNA that was extracted from PBMCs. Building of the TCR beta libraries involved iRepertoire HTBI primers and Arm-PCR of CDR3 regions. One entry per CDR3 protein results from TCRdb running MiXCR on the multiplex PCR reads. Counted here are roughly 380,000 distinct CDR3 sequences, about 14% occurring once; the ten biggest clones make up approximately 22%.

Sequencing was performed on peripheral blood mononuclear cells (PBMCs), taken at new diagnosis, from a patient treated with antithyroid drugs. The J gene is TRBJ2-1, the V gene TRBV7-2, with a weak D call TRBD2 (5 bases). The source of this sequence is a female donor with Graves disease. CDR3 protein: CASSLGPSQYYNEQFF. The CDR3 region has the DNA TGTGCCAGCAGCTTAGGCCCTAGCCAATACTACAATGAGCAGTTCTTC.